The clone carrying this T cell receptor (beta chain) was seen a handful of times. Its antigen is as yet unknown. This entry belongs to a study of CD8+CD57+ T cells in acquired aplastic anemia. Study-level background: DNA from sorted CD4+ and CD8+ cells averaged roughly 3.4 ug.

The CDR3 is 15 amino acids. The trim removed 4 bases at V and 4 bases at J, leaving 2 bases unmatched. Germline V CDR1 and CDR2: LGHDT, YNNKEL (reference sequence). Study-wide findings and caveats: Patients and controls turned out to have 25 to 35 CD8+ CDR3 sequences in common.

Genomic DNA was employed as the template in profiling TCR beta VDJ and CDR3. TCRdb reprocessed the reads with MiXCR, giving one entry per CDR3 protein. Of under 350,000 distinct CDR3 sequences listed, 55% to 60% were seen once; the top ten hold 6.5% to 10%. Source material: sorted CD4+, CD8+, or CD8+CD57+ T cells (not recorded which) from PBMCs. The chain uses TRBV3-1 and TRBJ2-1; 12 bases match TRBD2. The sequence was obtained from a human donor with severe aplastic anemia or a healthy control (not recorded which). The CDR3 region has the DNA TGTGCCAGCAGCCCTCTAGCGGGGGGGTACAATGAGCAGTTCTTC. This gives the protein CASSPLAGGYNEQFF.